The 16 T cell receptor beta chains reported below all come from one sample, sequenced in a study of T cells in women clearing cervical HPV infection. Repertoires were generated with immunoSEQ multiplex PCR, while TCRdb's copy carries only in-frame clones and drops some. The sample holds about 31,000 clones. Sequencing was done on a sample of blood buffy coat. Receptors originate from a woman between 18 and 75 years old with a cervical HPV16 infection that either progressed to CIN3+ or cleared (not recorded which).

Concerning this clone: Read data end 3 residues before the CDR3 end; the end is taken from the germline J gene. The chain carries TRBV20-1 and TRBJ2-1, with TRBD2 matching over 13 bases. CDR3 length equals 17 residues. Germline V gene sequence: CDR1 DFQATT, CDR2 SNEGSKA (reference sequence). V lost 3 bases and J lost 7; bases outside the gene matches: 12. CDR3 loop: CSASHLEKLAGGNEQFF. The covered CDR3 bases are TGCAGTGCTAGCCACCTAGAGAAACTAGCGGGGGGGAATGAG.

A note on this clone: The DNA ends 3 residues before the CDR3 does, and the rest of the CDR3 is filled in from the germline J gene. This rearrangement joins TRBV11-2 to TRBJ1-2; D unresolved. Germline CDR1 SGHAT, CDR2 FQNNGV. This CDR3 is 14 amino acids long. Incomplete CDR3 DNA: TGTGCCAGCAGCTTAATCAGGTTCACCTACGAC. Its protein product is CASSLIRFTYD. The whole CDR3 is CASSLIRFTYDYTF.

Partial CDR3 DNA: TGTGCCAGCAGCTTCGGACTAGTTGAGACC. This codes for CASSFGLVET. The full CDR3 sequence reads CASSFGLVETQYF. This chain joins TRBV5-4 and TRBJ2-5, with 7 bases matching TRBD2. The CDR3 is cut off 3 residues early in the read; its end comes from the germline J gene. The germline V gene has CDR1 SGHNT and CDR2 YYREEE (reference sequence). The junction had 3 bases not matched to a gene; V was cut back by 2 bases and J by 5 bases. The CDR3 extends over 13 amino acids.

CDR3: CASSRFRGSSYNEQFF. CDR3 bases read: TGTGCCAGCAGCCGATTTAGGGGGAGCTCCTACAATGAG. V gene TRBV3-1 (or the pseudogene TRBV3-2) combines with J gene TRBJ2-1; D may be TRBD1 (6 bases). Coverage ceases 3 residues before the CDR3 finishes, and the germline J gene fills in the end. Germline V CDR1 and CDR2: LGHDT, YNNKEL (reference sequence). CDR3 length equals 16 residues. V lost 4 bases, J lost 0 bases, and 13 bases lay in between.

The part of the CDR3 DNA that was read is TGTGCCAGCATTAAACAGGGCATAAATGAAAAG. Amino acids: CASIKQGINEK. The full-length CDR3 reads as CASIKQGINEKLFF. The V call is TRBV11-3, the J call TRBJ2-2; possible D gene TRBD1, 6 bases. The observed sequence ends 3 residues before the CDR3 terminus, with the missing tail filled in from the germline J gene. From germline, CDR1 is SGHNT and CDR2 YENEEA. This CDR3 comprises 14 residues.

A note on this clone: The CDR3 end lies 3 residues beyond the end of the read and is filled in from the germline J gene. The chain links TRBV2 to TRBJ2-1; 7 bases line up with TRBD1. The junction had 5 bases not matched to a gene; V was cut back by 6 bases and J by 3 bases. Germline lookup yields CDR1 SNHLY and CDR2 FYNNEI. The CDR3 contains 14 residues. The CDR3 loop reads CASRTGTIYNEQFF. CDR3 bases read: TGTGCCAGCAGGACAGGGACCATCTACAATGAG.

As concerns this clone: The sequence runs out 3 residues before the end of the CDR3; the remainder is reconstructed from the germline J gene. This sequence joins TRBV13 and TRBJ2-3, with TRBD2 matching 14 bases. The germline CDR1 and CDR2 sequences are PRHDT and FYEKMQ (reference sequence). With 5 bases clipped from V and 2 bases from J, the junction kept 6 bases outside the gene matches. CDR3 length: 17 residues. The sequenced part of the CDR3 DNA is TGTGCCAGCAGCCAAAGACTAGCGGGAGGGTCCACAGATACG. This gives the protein CASSQRLAGGSTDT. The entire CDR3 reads CASSQRLAGGSTDTQYF. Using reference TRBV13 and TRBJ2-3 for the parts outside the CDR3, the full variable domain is AAGVIQSPRHLIKEKRETATLKCYPIPRHDTVYWYQQGPGQDPQFLISFYEKMQSDKGSIPDRFSAQQFSDYHSELNMSSLELGDSALYFCASSQRLAGGSTDTQYFGPGTRLTVL.

The CDR3 bases that were read are TGTGCCAGCAGCCAAGGCACAGACGGTGGC. As protein: CASSQGTDGG. The complete CDR3 sequence is CASSQGTDGGYTF. This chain joins TRBV14 and TRBJ1-2; D is uncertain. Coverage ceases 3 residues before the CDR3 finishes, and the germline J gene fills in the end. Trimming took 1 base from V and 7 from J, leaving 10 bases between them. In germline, CDR1 is SGHDN, CDR2 FVKESK. The CDR3 is 13 residues long.

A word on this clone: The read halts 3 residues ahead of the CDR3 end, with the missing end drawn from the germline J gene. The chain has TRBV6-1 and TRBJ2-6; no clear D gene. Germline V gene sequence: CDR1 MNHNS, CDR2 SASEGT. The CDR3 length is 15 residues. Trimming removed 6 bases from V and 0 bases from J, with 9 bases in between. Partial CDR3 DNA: TGTGCCAGCAGCGAATACTTCTCTGGGGCCAACGTC. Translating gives CASSEYFSGANV. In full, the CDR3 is CASSEYFSGANVLTF.

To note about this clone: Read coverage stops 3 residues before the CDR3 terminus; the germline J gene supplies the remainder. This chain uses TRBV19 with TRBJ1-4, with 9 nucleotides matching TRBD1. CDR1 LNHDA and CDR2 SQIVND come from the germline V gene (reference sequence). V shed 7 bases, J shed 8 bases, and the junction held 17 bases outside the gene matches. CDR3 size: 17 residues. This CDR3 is CASTSIREGQGKEKLFF. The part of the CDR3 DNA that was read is TGTGCCAGTACCTCGATTAGGGAGGGACAGGGAAAGGAAAAA.

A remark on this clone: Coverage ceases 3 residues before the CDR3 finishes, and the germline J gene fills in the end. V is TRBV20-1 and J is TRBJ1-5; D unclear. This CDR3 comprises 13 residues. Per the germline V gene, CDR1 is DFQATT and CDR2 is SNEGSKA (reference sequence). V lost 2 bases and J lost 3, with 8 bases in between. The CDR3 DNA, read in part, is TGCAGTGCTAGACGGGGTGACAATCAGCCC. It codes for CSARRGDNQP. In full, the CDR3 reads CSARRGDNQPQHF.

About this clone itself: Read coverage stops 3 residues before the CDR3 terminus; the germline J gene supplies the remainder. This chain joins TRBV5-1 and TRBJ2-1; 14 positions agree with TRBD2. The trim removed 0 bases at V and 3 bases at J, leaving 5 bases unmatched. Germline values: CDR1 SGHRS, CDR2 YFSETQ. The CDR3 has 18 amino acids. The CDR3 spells CASSLGGLAGVHYNEQFF. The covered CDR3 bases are TGCGCCAGCAGCTTGGGGGGACTAGCGGGAGTGCACTACAATGAG.

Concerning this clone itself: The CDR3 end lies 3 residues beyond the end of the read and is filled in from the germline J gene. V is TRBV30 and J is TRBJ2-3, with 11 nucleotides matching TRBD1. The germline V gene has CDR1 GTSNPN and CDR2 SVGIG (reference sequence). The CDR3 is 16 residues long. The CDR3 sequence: CALSVGTGGGNQPQYF. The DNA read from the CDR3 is TGTGCCTTAAGTGTTGGGACAGGGGGGGGCAATCAGCCG.

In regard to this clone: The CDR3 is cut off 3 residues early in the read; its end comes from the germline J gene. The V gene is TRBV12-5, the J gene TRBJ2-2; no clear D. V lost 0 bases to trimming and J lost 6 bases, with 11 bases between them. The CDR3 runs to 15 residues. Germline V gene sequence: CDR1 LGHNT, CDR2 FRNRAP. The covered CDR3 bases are TGTGCTAGTGGTTTGGTACCCGCAGCGCCCGGGGAG. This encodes CASGLVPAAPGE. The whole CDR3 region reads CASGLVPAAPGELFF.

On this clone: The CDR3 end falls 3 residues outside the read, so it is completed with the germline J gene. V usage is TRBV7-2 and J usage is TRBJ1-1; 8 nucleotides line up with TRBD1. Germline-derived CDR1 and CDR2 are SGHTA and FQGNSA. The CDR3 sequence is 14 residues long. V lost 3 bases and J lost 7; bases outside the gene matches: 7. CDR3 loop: CASSFDRGGIEAFF. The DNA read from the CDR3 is TGTGCCAGCAGCTTTGACAGGGGAGGGATTGAA.

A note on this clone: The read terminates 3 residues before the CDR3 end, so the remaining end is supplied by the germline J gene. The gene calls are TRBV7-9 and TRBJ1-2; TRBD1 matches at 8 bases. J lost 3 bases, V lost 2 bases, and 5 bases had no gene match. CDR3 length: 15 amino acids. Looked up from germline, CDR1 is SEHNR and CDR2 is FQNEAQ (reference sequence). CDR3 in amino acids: CASSLTGGIDYGYTF. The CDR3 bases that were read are TGTGCCAGCAGCTTAACAGGGGGGATAGACTATGGC.